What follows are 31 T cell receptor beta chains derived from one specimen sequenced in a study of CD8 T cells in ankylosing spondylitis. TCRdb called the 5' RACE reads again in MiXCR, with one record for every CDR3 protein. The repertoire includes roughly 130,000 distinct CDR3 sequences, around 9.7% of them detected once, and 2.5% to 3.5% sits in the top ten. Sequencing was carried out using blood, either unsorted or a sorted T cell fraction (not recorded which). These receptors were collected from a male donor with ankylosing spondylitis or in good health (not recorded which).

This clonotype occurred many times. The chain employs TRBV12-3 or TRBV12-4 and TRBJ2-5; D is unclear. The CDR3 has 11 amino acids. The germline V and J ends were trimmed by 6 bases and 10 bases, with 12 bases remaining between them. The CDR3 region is CASSPGRIQYF. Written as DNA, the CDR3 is TGTGCCAGCAGCCCAGGTCGGATCCAGTACTTC.

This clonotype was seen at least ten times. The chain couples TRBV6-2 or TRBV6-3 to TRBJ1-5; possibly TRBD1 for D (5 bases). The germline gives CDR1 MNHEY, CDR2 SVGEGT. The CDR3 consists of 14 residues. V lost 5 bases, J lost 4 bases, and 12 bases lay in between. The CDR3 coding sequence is TGTGCCAGCAGTCAGACAGCCTTGAATCAGCCCCAGCATTTT. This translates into CASSQTALNQPQHF.

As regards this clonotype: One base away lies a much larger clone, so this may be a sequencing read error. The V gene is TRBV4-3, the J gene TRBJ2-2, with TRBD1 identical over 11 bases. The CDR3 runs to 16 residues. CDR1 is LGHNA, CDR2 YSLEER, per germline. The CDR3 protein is CASSHEGQGVSGVLFF. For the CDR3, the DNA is TGCGCCAGCAGCCACGAGGGACAGGGGGTTTCCGGGGTGCTGTTTTTT.

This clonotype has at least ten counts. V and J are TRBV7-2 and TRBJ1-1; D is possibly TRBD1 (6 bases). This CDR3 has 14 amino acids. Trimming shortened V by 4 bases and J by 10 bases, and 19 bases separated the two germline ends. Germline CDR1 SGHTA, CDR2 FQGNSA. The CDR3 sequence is CASSSSGGGFGAFF. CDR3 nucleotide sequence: TGTGCCAGCAGCTCATCCGGGGGCGGGTTCGGAGCTTTCTTT.

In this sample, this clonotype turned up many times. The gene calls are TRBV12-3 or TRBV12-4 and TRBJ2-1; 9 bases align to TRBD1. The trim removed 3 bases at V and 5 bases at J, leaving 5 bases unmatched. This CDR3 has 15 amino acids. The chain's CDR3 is CASSFRGQGHNEQFF. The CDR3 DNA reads TGTGCCAGCAGTTTTAGGGGACAGGGACACAATGAGCAGTTCTTC.

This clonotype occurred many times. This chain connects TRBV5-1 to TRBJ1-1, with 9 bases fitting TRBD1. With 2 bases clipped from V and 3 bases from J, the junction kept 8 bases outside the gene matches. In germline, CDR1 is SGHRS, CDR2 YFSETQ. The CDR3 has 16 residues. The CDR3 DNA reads TGCGCCAGCAGCTTATTACAGGGGGCAGAGGACACTGAAGCTTTCTTT. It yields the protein CASSLLQGAEDTEAFF.

The CDR3 DNA reads TGCGCCAGCAGCCCTGGACTAGAATACGAGCAGTACTTC. Encoded protein: CASSPGLEYEQYF. The chain couples TRBV5-1 to TRBJ2-7; 7 nucleotides line up with TRBD2. Germline values: CDR1 SGHRS, CDR2 YFSETQ. With 4 bases clipped from V and 4 bases from J, the junction kept 5 bases outside the gene matches. There are 13 residues in the CDR3.

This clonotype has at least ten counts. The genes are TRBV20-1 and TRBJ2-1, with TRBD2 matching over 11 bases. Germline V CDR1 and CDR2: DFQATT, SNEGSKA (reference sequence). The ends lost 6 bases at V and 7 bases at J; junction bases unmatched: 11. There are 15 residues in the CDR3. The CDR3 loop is CSARILAGGWNEQFF. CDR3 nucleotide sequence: TGCAGTGCCAGAATCCTAGCGGGAGGTTGGAATGAGCAGTTCTTC.

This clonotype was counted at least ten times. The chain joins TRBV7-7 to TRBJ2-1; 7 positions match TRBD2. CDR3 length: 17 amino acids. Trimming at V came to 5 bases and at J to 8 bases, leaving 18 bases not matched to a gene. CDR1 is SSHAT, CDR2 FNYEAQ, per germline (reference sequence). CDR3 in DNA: TGTGCCAGCAGCCCCCTGATGTTGGGGGAGGGCCTTTATGAGCAGTTCTTC. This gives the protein CASSPLMLGEGLYEQFF.

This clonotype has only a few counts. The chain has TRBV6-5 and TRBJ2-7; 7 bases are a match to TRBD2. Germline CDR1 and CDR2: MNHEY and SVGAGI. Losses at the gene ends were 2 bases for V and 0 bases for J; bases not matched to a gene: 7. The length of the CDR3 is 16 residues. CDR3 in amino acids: CASSYVSGDVSYEQYF. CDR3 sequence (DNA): TGTGCCAGCAGTTACGTGAGCGGGGACGTCTCCTACGAGCAGTACTTC.

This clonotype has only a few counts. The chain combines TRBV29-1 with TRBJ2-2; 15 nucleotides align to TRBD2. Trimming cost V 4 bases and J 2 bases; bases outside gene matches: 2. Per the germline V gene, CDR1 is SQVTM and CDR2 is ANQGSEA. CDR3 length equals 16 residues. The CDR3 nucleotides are TGCAGCGTTGGGACTAGCGGGAGGGCCAACACCGGGGAGCTGTTTTTT. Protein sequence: CSVGTSGRANTGELFF.

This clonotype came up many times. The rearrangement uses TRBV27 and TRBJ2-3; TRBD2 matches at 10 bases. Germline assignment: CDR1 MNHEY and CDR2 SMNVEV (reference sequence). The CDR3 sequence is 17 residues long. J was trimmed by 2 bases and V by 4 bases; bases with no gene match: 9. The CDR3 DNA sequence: TGTGCCAGCAGTTCCCCCGCACTAGCGGGACACACAGATACGCAGTATTTT. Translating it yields CASSSPALAGHTDTQYF.

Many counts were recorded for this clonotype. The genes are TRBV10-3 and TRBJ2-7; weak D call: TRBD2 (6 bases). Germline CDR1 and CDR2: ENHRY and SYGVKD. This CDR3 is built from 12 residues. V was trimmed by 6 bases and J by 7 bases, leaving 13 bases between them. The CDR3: CAISGEAIEQYF. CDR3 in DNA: TGTGCCATCAGCGGGGAGGCCATAGAGCAGTACTTC.

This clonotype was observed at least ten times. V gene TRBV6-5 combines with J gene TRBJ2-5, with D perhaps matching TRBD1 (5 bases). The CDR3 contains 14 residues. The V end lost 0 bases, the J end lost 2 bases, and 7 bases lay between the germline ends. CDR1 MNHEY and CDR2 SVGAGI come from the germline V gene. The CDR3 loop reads CASSYSDRQETQYF. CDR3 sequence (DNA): TGTGCCAGCAGTTACTCAGACAGACAAGAGACCCAGTACTTC.

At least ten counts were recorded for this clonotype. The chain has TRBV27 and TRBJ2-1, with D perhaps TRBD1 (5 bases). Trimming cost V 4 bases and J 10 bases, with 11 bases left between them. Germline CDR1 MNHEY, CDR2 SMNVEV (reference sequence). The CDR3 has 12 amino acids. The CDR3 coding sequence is TGTGCCAGCAGTTCCCAGGGATACGAGCAGTTCTTC. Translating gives CASSSQGYEQFF.

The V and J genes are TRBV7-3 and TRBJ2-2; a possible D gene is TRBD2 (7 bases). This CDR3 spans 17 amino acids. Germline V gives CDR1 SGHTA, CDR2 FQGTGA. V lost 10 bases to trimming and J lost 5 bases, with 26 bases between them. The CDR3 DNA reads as TGTGCCATGGGCCCCCGGGGGGTCAGGGGAATGACCGGGGAGCTGTTTTTT. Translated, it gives CAMGPRGVRGMTGELFF.

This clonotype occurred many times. The CDR3 is CSARQAGTSGKDEQFF. The CDR3 coding sequence is TGCAGTGCTAGACAAGCCGGGACTAGCGGGAAGGATGAGCAGTTCTTC. The V gene is TRBV20-1, the J gene TRBJ2-1, with 13 bases fitting TRBD2. Unmatched junction bases numbered 9, after V lost 2 bases and J lost 8 bases. This CDR3 contains 16 residues. Looked up from germline, CDR1 is DFQATT and CDR2 is SNEGSKA (reference sequence).

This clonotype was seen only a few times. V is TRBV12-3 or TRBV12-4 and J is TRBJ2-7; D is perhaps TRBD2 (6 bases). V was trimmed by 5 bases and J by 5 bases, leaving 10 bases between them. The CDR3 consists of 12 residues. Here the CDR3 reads CASSGGGDEQYF. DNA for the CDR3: TGTGCCAGCAGTGGCGGAGGGGACGAGCAGTACTTC.

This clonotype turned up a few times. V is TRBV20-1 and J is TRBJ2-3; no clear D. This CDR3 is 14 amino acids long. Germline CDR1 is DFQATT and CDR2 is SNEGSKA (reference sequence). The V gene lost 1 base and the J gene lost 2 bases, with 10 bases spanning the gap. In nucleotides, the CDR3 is TGCAGTGCTAGAGGTGGCGGTCCCACAGATACGCAGTATTTT. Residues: CSARGGGPTDTQYF.

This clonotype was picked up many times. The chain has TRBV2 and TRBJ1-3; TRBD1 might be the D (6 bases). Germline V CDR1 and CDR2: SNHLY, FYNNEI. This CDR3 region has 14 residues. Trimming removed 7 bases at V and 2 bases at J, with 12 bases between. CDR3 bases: TGTGCCAGCAATACAGGGACCGCTGGAAACACCATATATTTT. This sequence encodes CASNTGTAGNTIYF.

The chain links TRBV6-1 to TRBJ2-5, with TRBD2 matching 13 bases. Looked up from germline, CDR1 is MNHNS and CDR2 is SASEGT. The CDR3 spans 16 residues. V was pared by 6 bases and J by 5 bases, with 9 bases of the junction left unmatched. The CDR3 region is CASSRAPGLAGETQYF. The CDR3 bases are TGTGCCAGCAGCCGAGCCCCGGGACTAGCGGGGGAGACCCAGTACTTC.

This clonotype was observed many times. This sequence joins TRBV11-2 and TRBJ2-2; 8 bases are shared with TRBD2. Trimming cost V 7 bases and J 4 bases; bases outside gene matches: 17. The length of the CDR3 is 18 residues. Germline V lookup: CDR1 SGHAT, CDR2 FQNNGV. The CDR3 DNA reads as TGTGCCAGCACCCCGAGTCTAGCGGGTCGGATATTCACCGGGGAGCTGTTTTTT. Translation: CASTPSLAGRIFTGELFF.

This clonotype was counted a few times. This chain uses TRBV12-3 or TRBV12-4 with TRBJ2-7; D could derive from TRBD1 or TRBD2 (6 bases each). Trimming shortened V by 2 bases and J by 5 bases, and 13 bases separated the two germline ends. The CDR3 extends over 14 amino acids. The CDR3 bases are TGTGCCAGCAGTTTATCGGGGGCTCTGAACGAGCAGTACTTC. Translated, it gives CASSLSGALNEQYF.

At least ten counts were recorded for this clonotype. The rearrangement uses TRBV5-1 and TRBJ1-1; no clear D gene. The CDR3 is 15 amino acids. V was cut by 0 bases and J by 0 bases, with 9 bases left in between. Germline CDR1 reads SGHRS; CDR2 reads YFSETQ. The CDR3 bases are TGCGCCAGCAGCTTGGGTGGAGCCATGAACACTGAAGCTTTCTTT. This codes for CASSLGGAMNTEAFF.

The DNA for the CDR3 is TGTGCCAGCAGCTCACGAACGGATTTCTCCTACAATGAGCAGTTCTTC. Its translation: CASSSRTDFSYNEQFF. The rearrangement links TRBV7-6 to TRBJ2-1; D call uncertain. CDR3 length equals 16 residues. Germline CDR1 and CDR2: SGHVS and FNYEAQ. V gave up 4 bases and J gave up 0 bases, with 13 bases separating them.

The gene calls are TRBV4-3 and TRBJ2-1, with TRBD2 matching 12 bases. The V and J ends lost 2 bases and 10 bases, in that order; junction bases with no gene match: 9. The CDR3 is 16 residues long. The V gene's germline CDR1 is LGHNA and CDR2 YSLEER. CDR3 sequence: CASSQRLAGGPGEQFF. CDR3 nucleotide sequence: TGCGCCAGCAGCCAAAGGCTAGCGGGAGGGCCAGGGGAGCAGTTCTTC.

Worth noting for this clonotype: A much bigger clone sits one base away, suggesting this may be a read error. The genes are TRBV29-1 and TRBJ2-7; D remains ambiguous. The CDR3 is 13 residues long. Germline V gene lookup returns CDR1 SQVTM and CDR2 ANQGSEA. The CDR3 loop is CGVESESSYEQYF. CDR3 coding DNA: TGCGGCGTTGAGAGCGAAAGCTCCTACGAGCAGTACTTC.

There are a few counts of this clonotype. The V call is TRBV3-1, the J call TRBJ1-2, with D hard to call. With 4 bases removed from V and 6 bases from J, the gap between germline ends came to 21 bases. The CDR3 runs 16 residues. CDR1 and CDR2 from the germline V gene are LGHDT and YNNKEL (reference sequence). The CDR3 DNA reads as TGTGCCAGCAGCCTCCCCGGGTCCCGAGGACTCAATGGCTACACCTTC. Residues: CASSLPGSRGLNGYTF.

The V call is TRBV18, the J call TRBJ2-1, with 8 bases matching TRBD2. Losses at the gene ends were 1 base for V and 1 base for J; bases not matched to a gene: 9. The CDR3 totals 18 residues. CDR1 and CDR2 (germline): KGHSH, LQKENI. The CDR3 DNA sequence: TGTGCCAGCTCACCACGAAAAATAGCGGGATCTTCCTACAATGAGCAGTTCTTC. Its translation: CASSPRKIAGSSYNEQFF.

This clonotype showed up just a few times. CDR3 in amino acids: CSVTTGQETQYF. CDR3 DNA sequence: TGCAGCGTTACCACTGGCCAAGAGACCCAGTACTTC. The chain is built from TRBV29-1 and TRBJ2-5; D not resolved. The CDR3 runs to 12 residues. CDR1 SQVTM and CDR2 ANQGSEA come from the germline V gene. The V end was cut by 5 bases, the J end by 1 base, with 8 bases between.

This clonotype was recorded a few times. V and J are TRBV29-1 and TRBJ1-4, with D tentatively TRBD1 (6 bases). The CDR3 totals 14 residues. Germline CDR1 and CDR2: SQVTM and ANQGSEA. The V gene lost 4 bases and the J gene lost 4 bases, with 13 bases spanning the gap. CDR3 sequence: CSVATGSVNEKLFF. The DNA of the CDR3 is TGCAGCGTTGCCACAGGGTCTGTTAATGAAAAACTGTTTTTT.